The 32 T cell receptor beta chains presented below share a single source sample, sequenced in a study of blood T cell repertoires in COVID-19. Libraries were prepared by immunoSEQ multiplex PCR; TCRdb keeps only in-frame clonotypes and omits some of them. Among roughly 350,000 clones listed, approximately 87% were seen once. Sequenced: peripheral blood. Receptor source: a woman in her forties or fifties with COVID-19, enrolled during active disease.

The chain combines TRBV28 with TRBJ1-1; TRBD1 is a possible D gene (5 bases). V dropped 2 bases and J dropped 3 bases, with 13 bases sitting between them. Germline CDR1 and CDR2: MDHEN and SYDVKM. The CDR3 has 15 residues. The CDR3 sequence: CASSLGAGLDTEAFF. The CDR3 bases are TGTGCCAGCAGTTTAGGAGCAGGGCTGGACACTGAAGCTTTCTTT.

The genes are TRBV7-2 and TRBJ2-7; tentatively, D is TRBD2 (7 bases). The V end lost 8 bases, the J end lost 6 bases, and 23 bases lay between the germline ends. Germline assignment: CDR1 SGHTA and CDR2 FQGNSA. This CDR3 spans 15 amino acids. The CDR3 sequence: CTSARGAGEGGEQYF. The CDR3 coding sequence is TGTACCAGCGCCCGGGGGGCGGGAGAGGGTGGCGAGCAGTACTTC.

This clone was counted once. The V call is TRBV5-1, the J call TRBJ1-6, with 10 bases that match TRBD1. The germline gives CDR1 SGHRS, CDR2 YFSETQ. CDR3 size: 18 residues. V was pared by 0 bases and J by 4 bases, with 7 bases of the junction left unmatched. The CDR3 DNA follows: TGCGCCAGCAGCTTGGCGGGACAGGGGCTGGGGTATAATTCACCCCTCCACTTT. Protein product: CASSLAGQGLGYNSPLHF.

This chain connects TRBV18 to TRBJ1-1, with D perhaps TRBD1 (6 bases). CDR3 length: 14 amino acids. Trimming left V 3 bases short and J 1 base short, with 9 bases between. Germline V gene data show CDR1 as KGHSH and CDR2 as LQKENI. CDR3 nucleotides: TGTGCCAGCTCACCTCGGACAGAGAACACTGAAGCTTTCTTT. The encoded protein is CASSPRTENTEAFF.

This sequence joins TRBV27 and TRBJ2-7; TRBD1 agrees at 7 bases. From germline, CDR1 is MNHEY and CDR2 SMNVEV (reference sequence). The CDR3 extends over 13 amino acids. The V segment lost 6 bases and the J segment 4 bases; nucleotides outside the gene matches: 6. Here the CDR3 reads CASSFGQAYEQYF. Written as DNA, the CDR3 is TGTGCCAGCAGCTTCGGACAGGCATACGAGCAGTACTTC.

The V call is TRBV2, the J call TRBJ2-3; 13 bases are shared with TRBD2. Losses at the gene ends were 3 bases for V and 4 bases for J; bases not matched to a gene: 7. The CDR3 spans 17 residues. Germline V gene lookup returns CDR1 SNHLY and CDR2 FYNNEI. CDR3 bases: TGTGCCAGCAGTGATCCGCTGGGACTAGCGGGGCCAGATACGCAGTATTTT. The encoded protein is CASSDPLGLAGPDTQYF.

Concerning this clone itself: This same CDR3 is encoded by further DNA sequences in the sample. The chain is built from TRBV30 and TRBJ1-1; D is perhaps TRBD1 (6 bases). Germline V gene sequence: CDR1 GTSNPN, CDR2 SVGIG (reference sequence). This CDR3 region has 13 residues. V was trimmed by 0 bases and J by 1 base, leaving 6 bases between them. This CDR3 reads CAWSVQGNTEAFF. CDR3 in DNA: TGTGCCTGGAGTGTACAGGGGAACACTGAAGCTTTCTTT. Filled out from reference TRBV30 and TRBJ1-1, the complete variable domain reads SQTIHQWPATLVQPVGSPLSLECTVEGTSNPNLYWYRQAAGRGLQLLFYSVGIGQISSEVPQNLSASRPQDRQFILSSKKLLLSDSGFYLCAWSVQGNTEAFFGQGTRLTVV.

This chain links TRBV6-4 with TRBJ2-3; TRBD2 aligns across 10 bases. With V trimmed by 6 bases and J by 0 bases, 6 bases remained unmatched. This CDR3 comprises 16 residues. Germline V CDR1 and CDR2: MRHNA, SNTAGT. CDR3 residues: CASRRAGGFSTDTQYF. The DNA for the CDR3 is TGTGCCAGCAGAAGAGCGGGAGGGTTCAGCACAGATACGCAGTATTTT.

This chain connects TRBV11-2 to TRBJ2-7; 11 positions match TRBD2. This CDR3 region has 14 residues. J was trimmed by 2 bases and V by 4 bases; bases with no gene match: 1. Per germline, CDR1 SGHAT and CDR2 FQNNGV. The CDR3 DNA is TGTGCCAGCAGCTCGACTAGCGGGACCTACGAGCAGTACTTC. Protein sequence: CASSSTSGTYEQYF. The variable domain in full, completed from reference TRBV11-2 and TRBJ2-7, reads EAGVAQSPRYKIIEKRQSVAFWCNPISGHATLYWYQQILGQGPKLLIQFQNNGVVDDSQLPKDRFSAERLKGVDSTLKIQPAKLEDSAVYLCASSSTSGTYEQYFGPGTRLTVT.

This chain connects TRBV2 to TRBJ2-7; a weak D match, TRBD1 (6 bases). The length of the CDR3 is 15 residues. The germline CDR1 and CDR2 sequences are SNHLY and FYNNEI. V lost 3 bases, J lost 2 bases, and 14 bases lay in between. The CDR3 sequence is CASSEEVGQTYEQYF. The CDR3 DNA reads TGTGCCAGCAGTGAGGAGGTTGGACAGACCTACGAGCAGTACTTC.

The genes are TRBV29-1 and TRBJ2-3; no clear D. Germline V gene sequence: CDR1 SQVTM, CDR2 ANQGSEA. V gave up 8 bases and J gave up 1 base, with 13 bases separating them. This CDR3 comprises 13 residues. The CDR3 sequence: CSITPRGTDTQYF. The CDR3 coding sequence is TGCAGCATCACGCCCCGGGGCACAGATACGCAGTATTTT.

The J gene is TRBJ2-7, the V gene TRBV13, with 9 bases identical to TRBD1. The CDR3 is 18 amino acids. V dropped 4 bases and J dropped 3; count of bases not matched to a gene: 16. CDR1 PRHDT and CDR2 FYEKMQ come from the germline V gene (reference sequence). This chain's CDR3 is CASSSTGTGFFSGYEQYF. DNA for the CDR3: TGTGCCAGCAGCTCGACCGGGACAGGGTTCTTTAGTGGCTACGAGCAGTACTTC.

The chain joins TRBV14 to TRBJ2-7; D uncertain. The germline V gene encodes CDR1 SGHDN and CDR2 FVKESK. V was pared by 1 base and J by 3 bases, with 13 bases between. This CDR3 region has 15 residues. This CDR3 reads CASSQAGVVDYEQYF. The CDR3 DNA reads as TGTGCCAGCAGCCAAGCTGGAGTGGTGGACTACGAGCAGTACTTC.

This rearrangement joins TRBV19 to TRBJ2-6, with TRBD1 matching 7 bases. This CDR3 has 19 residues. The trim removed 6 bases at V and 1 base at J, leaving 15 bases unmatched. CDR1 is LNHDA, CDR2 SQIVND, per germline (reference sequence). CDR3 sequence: CASSSHGVGGASGANVLTF. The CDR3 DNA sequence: TGTGCCAGTAGCTCCCATGGGGTAGGGGGCGCGTCTGGGGCCAACGTCCTGACTTTC.

CDR3 loop: CASSDSTSGRGEQFF. The CDR3 DNA sequence: TGTGCCAGCAGTGACTCGACTAGCGGGAGGGGTGAGCAGTTCTTC. The chain uses TRBV6-4 and TRBJ2-1; 14 bases line up with TRBD2. Losses at the gene ends were 0 bases for V and 9 bases for J; bases not matched to a gene: 1. CDR1 is MRHNA, CDR2 SNTAGT, per germline. The CDR3 covers 15 residues.

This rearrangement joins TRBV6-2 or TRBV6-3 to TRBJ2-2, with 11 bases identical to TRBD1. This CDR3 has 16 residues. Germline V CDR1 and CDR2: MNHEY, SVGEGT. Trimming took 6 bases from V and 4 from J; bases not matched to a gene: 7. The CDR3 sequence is CASSGRTGGGTGELFF. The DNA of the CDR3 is TGTGCCAGCAGCGGACGGACAGGGGGCGGCACCGGGGAGCTGTTTTTT.

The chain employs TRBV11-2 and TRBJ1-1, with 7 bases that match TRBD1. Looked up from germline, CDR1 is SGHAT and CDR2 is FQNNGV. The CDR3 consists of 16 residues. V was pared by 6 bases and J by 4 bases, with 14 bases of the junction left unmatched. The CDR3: CASRLTSDRERTEAFF. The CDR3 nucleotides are TGTGCCAGCAGATTAACATCCGACAGGGAGCGCACTGAAGCTTTCTTT.

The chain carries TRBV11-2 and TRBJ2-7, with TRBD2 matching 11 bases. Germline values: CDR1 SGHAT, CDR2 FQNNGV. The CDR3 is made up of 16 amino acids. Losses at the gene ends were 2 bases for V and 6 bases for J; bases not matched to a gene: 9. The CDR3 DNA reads TGTGCCAGCAGCTTATACGTTAGCGGGAGGGCCGGCGAGCAGTACTTC. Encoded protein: CASSLYVSGRAGEQYF.

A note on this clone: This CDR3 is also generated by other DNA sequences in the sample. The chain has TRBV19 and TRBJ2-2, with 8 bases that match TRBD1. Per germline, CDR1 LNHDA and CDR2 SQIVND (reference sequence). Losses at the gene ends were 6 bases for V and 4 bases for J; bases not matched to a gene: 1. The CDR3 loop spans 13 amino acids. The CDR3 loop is CASSDRGTGELFF. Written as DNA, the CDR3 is TGTGCCAGTAGCGACAGGGGCACCGGGGAGCTGTTTTTT.

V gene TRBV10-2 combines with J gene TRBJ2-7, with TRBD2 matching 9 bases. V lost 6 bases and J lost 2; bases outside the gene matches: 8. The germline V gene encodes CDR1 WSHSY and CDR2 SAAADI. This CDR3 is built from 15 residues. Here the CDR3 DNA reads TGCGCCAGCAGGAACCTAGCGGGAACTCCCTACGAGCAGTACTTC. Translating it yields CASRNLAGTPYEQYF.

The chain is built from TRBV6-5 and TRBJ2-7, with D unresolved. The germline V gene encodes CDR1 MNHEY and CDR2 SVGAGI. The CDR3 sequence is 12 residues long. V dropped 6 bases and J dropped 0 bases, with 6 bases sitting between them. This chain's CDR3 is CASRSSSYEQYF. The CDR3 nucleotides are TGTGCCAGCAGGTCTAGCTCCTACGAGCAGTACTTC.

CDR3 bases: TGTGCTAGTGGTTTGGTCTACTACGAGCAGTACTTC. This codes for CASGLVYYEQYF. The gene calls are TRBV12-5 and TRBJ2-7; D gene unclear. With 0 bases removed from V and 3 bases from J, the gap between germline ends came to 3 bases. Germline CDR1 and CDR2: LGHNT and FRNRAP. The CDR3 totals 12 residues.

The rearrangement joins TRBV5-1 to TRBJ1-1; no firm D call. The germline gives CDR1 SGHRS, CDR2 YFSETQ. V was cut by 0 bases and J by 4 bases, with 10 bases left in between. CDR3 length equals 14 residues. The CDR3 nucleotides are TGCGCCAGCAGCTTGGCCCGGGGTACCACTGAAGCTTTCTTT. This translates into CASSLARGTTEAFF.

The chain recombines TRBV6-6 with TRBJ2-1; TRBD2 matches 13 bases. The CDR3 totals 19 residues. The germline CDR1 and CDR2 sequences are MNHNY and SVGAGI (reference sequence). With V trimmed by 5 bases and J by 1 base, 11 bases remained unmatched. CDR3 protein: CASSPWTSGRISSYNEQFF. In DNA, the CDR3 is TGTGCCAGCAGTCCCTGGACTAGCGGGAGAATTAGTTCCTACAATGAGCAGTTCTTC.

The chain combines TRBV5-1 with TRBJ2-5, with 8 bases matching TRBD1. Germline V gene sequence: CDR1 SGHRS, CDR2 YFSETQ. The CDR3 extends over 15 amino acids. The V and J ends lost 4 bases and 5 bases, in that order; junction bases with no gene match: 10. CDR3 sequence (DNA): TGCGCCAGCAGCACCTTACCAGGGGGCTGGGAGACCCAGTACTTC. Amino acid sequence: CASSTLPGGWETQYF.

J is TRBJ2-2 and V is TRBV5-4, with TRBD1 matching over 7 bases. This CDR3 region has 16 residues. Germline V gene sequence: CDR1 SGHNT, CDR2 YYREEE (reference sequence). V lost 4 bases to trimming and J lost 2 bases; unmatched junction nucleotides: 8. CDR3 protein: CASSPRRDRNTGELFF. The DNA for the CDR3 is TGTGCCAGCAGCCCTCGACGGGACAGAAACACCGGGGAGCTGTTTTTT.

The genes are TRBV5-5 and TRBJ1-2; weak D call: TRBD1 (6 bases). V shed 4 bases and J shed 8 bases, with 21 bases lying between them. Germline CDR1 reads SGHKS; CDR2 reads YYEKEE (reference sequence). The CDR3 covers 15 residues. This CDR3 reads CASSPETGPIYGYTF. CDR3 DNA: TGTGCCAGCAGCCCAGAGACAGGTCCAATCTACGGCTACACCTTC.

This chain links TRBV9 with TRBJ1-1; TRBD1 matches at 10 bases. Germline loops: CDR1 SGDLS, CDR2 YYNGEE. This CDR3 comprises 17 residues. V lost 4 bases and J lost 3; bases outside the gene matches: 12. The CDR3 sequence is CASSLGGQGLVDTEAFF. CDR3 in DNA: TGTGCCAGCAGCCTTGGGGGACAGGGGCTAGTAGACACTGAAGCTTTCTTT.

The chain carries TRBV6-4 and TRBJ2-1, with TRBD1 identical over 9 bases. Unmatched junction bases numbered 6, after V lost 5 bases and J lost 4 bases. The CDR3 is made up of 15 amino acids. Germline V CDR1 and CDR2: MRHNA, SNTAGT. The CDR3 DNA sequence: TGTGCCAGCAGTCCCGGGACAGGGTCTTACAATGAGCAGTTCTTC. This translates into CASSPGTGSYNEQFF.

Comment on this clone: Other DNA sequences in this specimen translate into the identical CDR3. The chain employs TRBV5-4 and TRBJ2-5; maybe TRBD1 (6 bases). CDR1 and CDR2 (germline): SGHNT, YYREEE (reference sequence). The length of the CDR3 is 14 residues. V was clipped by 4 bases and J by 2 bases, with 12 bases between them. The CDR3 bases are TGTGCCAGCAGCCTGGGGACAAGACAAGAGACCCAGTACTTC. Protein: CASSLGTRQETQYF.

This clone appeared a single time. CDR3 in amino acids: CASSRGGTNEKLFF. The CDR3 bases are TGCGCCAGCAGCCGGGGTGGCACTAATGAAAAACTGTTTTTT. The chain carries TRBV5-1 and TRBJ1-4, with no clear D. Germline values: CDR1 SGHRS, CDR2 YFSETQ. Trimming removed 4 bases at V and 2 bases at J, with 9 bases between. This CDR3 contains 14 residues. Looking up the rest from reference TRBV5-1 and TRBJ1-4 gives the full variable domain: KAGVTQTPRYLIKTRGQQVTLSCSPISGHRSVSWYQQTPGQGLQFLFEYFSETQRNKGNFPGRFSGRQFSNSRSEMNVSTLELGDSALYLCASSRGGTNEKLFFGSGTQLSVL.

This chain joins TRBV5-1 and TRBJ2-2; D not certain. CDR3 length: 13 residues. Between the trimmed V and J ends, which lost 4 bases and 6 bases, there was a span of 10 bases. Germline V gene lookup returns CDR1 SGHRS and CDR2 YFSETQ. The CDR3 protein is CASSHWSPGELFF. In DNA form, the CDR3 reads TGCGCCAGCAGCCATTGGAGTCCCGGGGAGCTGTTTTTT.